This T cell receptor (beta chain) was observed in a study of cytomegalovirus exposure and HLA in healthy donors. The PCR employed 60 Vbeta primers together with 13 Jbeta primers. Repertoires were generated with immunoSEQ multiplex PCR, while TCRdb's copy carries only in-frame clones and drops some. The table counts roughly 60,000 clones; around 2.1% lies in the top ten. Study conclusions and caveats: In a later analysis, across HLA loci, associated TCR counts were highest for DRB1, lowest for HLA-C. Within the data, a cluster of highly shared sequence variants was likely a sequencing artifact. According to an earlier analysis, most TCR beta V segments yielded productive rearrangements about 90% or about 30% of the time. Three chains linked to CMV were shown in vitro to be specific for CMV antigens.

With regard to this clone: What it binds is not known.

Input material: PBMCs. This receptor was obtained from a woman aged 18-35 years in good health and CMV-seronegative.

The CDR3 coding sequence is TGTGCCAGCAGTTTTTCCGGAAGGGGGGGGGTCGAGCAGTACTTC. Translated: CASSFSGRGGVEQYF. This chain connects TRBV28 to TRBJ2-7; D is possibly TRBD2 (7 bases). In germline, CDR1 is MDHEN, CDR2 SYDVKM. The CDR3 has 15 amino acids. V was clipped by 3 bases and J by 6 bases, with 18 bases between them.